What follows are 5 T cell receptor beta chains derived from one specimen sequenced in a study of T-cell memory formation after mild COVID-19. Via MiXCR, TCRdb re-called the 5' RACE reads, giving one row per CDR3 protein. Of approximately 440,000 distinct CDR3 sequences detected, around 20% appear once; the ten largest clones hold roughly 8.4%. Material for sequencing was PBMCs or a T cell subset sorted from them (not recorded which). Source of these receptors: an adult woman who had mild COVID-19 (a few samples of this study predate the infection). Cell type and time point are not known.

The rearrangement joins TRBV12-3 or TRBV12-4 to TRBJ2-1; tentative D call: TRBD2 (7 bases). The CDR3 runs 13 residues. V was clipped by 7 bases and J by 12 bases, with 19 bases between them. The CDR3 loop is CASTSLQRGGQFF. The CDR3 bases are TGTGCCAGCACCTCACTTCAGAGGGGGGGGCAGTTCTTC.

V is TRBV13 and J is TRBJ1-1, with TRBD1 identical over 8 bases. Germline V lookup: CDR1 PRHDT, CDR2 FYEKMQ (reference sequence). The J segment lost 1 base and the V segment lost 1 base, leaving 8 bases of the junction unmatched. This CDR3 has 17 residues. The CDR3 DNA is TGTGCCAGCAGCTTAGTGCCAGGGGGCGCCCAGAACACTGAAGCTTTCTTT. It codes for CASSLVPGGAQNTEAFF.

This clonotype appeared a few times. J is TRBJ2-3 and V is TRBV28, with 9 bases aligning to TRBD2. Trimming at V came to 7 bases and at J to 2 bases, leaving 7 bases not matched to a gene. The CDR3 contains 15 residues. Germline CDR1 MDHEN, CDR2 SYDVKM. Here the CDR3 reads CASTRGRAYTDTQYF. CDR3 nucleotides: TGTGCCAGCACTCGCGGGAGGGCCTACACAGATACGCAGTATTTT.

The rearrangement links TRBV4-1 to TRBJ2-7; D is undetermined. Germline loops: CDR1 MGHRA, CDR2 YSYEKL. The V and J ends lost 1 base and 7 bases respectively, with 8 bases between them. The CDR3 has 12 residues. CDR3 in amino acids: CASSQGPDEQYF. CDR3 nucleotides: TGCGCCAGCAGCCAAGGCCCAGATGAGCAGTACTTC.

The V gene is TRBV6-5, the J gene TRBJ2-1; D is uncertain. CDR3 length equals 14 residues. Germline lookup yields CDR1 MNHEY and CDR2 SVGAGI. V lost 4 bases and J lost 0, with 7 bases in between. CDR3 coding DNA: TGTGCCAGCAGTTGGCGGAGCTCCTACAATGAGCAGTTCTTC. It codes for CASSWRSSYNEQFF.